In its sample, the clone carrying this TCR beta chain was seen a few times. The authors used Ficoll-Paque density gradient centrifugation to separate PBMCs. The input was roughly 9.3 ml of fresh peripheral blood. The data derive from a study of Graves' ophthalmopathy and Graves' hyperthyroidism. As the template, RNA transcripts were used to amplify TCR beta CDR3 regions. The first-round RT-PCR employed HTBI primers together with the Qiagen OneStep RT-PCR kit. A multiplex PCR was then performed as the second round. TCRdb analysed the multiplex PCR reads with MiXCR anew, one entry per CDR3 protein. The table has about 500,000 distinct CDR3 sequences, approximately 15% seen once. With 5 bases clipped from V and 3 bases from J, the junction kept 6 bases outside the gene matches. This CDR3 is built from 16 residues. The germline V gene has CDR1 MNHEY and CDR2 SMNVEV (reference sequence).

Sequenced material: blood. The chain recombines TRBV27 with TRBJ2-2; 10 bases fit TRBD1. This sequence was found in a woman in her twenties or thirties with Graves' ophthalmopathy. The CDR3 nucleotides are TGTGCCAGCAGTCCCTGGACAGGGGGGGACACCGGGGAGCTGTTTTTT. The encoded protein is CASSPWTGGDTGELFF.